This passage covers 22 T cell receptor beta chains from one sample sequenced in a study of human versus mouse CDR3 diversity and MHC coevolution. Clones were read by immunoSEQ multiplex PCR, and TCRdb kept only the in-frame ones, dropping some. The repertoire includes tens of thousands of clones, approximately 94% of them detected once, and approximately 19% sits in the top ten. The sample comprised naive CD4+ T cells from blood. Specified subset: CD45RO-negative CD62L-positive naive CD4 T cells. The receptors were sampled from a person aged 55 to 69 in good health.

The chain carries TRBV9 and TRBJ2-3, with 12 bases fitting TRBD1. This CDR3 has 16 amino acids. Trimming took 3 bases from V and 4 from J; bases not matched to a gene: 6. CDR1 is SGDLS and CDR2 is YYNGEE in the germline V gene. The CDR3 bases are TGTGCCAGCAGCGCCCGGGACAGGGGGCAAGCAGATACGCAGTATTTT. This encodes CASSARDRGQADTQYF. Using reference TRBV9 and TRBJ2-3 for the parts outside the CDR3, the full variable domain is DSGVTQTPKHLITATGQRVTLRCSPRSGDLSVYWYQQSLDQGLQFLIQYYNGEERAKGNILERFSAQQFPDLHSELNLSSLELGDSALYFCASSARDRGQADTQYFGPGTRLTVL.

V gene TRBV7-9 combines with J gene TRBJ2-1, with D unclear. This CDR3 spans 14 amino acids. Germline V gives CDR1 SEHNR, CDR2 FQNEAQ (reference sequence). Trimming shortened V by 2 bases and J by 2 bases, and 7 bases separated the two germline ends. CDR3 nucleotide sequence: TGTGCCAGCAGCTTAATTTCGGCCTACAATGAGCAGTTCTTC. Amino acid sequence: CASSLISAYNEQFF.

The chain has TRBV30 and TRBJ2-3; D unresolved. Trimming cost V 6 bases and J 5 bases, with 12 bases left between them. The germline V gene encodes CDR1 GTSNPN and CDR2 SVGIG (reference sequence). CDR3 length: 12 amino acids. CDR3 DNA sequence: TGTGCCTGCCAAAATGCTAGAGATACGCAGTATTTT. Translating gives CACQNARDTQYF. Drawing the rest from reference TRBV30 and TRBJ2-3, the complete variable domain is SQTIHQWPATLVQPVGSPLSLECTVEGTSNPNLYWYRQAAGRGLQLLFYSVGIGQISSEVPQNLSASRPQDRQFILSSKKLLLSDSGFYLCACQNARDTQYFGPGTRLTVL.

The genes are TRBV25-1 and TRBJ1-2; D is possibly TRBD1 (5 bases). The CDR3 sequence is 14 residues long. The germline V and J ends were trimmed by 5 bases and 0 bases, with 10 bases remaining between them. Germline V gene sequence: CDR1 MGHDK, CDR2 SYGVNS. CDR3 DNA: TGTGCCAGCAGTCAAACGACAGCTAACTATGGCTACACCTTC. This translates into CASSQTTANYGYTF.

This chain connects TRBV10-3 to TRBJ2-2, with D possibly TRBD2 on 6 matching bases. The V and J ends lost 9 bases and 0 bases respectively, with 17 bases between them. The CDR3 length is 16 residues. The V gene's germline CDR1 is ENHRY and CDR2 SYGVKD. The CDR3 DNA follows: TGTGCCATGACGGGGATTAGCGGCTCGAACACCGGGGAGCTGTTTTTT. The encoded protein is CAMTGISGSNTGELFF.

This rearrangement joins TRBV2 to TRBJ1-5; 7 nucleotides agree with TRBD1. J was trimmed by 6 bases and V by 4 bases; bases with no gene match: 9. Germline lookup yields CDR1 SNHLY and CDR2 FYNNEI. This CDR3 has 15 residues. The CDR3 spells CASSVLGTEGQPQHF. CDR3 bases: TGTGCCAGCAGTGTCCTCGGGACAGAAGGTCAGCCCCAGCATTTT.

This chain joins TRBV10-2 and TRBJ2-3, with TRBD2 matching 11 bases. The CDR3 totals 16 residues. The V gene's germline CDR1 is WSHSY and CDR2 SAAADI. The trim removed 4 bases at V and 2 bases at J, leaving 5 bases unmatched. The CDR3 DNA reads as TGCGCCAGCAGTGGACGGACTAGCGGGCCCACAGATACGCAGTATTTT. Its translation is CASSGRTSGPTDTQYF.

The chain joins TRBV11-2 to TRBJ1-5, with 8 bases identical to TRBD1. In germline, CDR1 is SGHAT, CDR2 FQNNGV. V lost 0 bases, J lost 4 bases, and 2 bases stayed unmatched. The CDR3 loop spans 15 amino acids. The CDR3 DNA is TGTGCCAGCAGCTTAGACGACAGGGGTAATCAGCCCCAGCATTTT. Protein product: CASSLDDRGNQPQHF.

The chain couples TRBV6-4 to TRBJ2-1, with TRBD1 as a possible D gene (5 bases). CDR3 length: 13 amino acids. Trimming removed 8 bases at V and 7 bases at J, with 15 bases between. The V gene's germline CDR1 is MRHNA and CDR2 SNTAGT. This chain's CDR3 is CASRGGAWNEQFF. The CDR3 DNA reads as TGTGCCAGCCGCGGTGGGGCATGGAATGAGCAGTTCTTC.

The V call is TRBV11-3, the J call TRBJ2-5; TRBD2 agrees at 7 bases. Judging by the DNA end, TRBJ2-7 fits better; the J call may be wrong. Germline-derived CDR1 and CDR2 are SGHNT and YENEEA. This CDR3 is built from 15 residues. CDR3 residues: CASSLGGSLSYEQYF. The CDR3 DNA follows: TGTGCCAGCAGCTTAGGCGGGAGCCTCTCCTACGAGCAGTACTTC.

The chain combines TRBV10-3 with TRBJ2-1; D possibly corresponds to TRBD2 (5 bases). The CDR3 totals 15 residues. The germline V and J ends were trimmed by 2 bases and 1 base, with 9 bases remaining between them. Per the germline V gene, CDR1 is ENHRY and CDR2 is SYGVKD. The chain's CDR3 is CAISERGSSYNEQFF. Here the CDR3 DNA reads TGTGCCATCAGTGAGCGAGGGAGTTCCTACAATGAGCAGTTCTTC.

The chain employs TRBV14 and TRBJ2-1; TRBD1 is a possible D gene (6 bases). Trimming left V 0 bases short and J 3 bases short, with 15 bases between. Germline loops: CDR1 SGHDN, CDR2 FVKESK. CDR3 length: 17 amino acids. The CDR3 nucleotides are TGTGCCAGCAGCCAAGATGTCGGGACAACTTACTACAATGAGCAGTTCTTC. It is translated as CASSQDVGTTYYNEQFF.

The CDR3 loop reads CASSLAGTGIADTQYF. CDR3 nucleotide sequence: TGTGCCAGCAGCCTAGCTGGGACAGGGATCGCAGATACGCAGTATTTT. The gene calls are TRBV5-5 and TRBJ2-3; 9 bases match TRBD1. With 4 bases clipped from V and 4 bases from J, the junction kept 10 bases outside the gene matches. Per the germline V gene, CDR1 is SGHKS and CDR2 is YYEKEE (reference sequence). The CDR3 has 16 residues. Variable domain in full (rest from reference TRBV5-5 and TRBJ2-3): DAGVTQSPTHLIKTRGQQVTLRCSPISGHKSVSWYQQVLGQGPQFIFQYYEKEERGRGNFPDRFSARQFPNYSSELNVNALLLGDSALYLCASSLAGTGIADTQYFGPGTRLTVL.

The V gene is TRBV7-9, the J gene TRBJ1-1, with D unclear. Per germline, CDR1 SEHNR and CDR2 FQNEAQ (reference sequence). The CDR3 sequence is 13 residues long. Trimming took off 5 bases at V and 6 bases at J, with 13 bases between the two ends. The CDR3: CASSHGDSAEAFF. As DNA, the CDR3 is TGTGCCAGCAGCCACGGGGATTCCGCTGAAGCTTTCTTT.

Here the CDR3 DNA reads TGTGCCAGTAGTATAGTATGGGACAGGGTCGGGGGCTACACCTTC. This gives the protein CASSIVWDRVGGYTF. The chain links TRBV19 to TRBJ1-2; 9 bases are a match to TRBD1. Germline CDR1 and CDR2: LNHDA and SQIVND (reference sequence). The CDR3 consists of 15 residues. Trimming at V came to 1 base and at J to 8 bases, leaving 8 bases not matched to a gene.

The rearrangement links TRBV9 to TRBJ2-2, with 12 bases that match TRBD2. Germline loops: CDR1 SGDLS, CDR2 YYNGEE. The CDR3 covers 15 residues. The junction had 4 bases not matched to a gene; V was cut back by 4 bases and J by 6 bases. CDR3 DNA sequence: TGTGCCAGCAGCACTAGCGGGAGGTTTCCCGGGGAGCTGTTTTTT. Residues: CASSTSGRFPGELFF.

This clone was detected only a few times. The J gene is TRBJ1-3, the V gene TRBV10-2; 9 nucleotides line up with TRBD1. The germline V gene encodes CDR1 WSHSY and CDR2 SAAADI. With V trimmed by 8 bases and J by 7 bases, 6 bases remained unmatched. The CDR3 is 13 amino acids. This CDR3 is CASGQGQGNTIYF. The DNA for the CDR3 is TGCGCCAGCGGACAGGGGCAGGGTAACACCATATATTTT.

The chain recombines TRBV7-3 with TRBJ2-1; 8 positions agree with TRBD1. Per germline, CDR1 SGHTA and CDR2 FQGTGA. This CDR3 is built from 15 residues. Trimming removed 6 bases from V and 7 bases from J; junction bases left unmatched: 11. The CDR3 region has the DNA TGTGCCAGCAGTTTGGGACAGGCTGGGTGGAATGAGCAGTTCTTC. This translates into CASSLGQAGWNEQFF.

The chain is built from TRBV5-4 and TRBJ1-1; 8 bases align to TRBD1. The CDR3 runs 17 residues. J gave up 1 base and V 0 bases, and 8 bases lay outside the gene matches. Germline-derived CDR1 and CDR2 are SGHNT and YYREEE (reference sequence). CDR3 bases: TGTGCCAGCAGCTTGGGGGGCAGGGGGCGTAAGAACACTGAAGCTTTCTTT. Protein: CASSLGGRGRKNTEAFF.

The CDR3 reads CASSSLAGAWNEQFF. CDR3 nucleotide sequence: TGTGCCAGCAGCTCTTTAGCGGGAGCGTGGAATGAGCAGTTCTTC. V is TRBV7-3 and J is TRBJ2-1; 9 positions match TRBD2. The CDR3 contains 15 residues. The germline CDR1 and CDR2 sequences are SGHTA and FQGTGA. V shed 4 bases, J shed 7 bases, and the junction held 8 bases outside the gene matches.

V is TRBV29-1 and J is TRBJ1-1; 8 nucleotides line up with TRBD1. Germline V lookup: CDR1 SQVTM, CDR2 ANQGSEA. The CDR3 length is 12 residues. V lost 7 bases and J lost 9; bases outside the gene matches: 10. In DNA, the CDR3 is TGCAGCGCTGACAGGGGCCCCTCAAAAGCTTTCTTT. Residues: CSADRGPSKAFF.

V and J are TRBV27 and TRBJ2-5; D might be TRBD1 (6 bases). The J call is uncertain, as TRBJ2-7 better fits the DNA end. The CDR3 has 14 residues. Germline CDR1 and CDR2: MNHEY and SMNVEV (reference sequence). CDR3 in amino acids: CASSSKTGAYEQYF. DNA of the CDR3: TGTGCCAGCAGTTCCAAGACAGGAGCCTACGAGCAGTACTTC.